Reported below is one T cell receptor (beta chain). A much larger clone lies a single base off, so this may be a read error. Time point indicated: blood at routine non-recurrence follow-up after resection. The study sequenced unsorted whole RNA from tumor, nontumor lung or frozen PBMC. Using its own MiXCR run on the 5' RACE reads, TCRdb lists one record per CDR3 protein. The table has around 110,000 distinct CDR3 sequences, more than 10% seen once. This entry comes from a study of spatial heterogeneity in lung cancer. Study context: Donors were fewer than 90 untreated early-stage non-small cell lung cancer patients.

CDR1 and CDR2 from the germline V gene are SGDLS and YYNGEE. The CDR3 sequence is 16 residues long. The sequencing used PBMCs, collected at follow-up. V is TRBV9 and J is TRBJ2-1, with D possibly matching TRBD2 (5 bases). The origin of this receptor is a male donor with early-stage non-small cell lung cancer. CDR3 loop: CASSEGLSSSYKEQFF. The CDR3 DNA follows: TGTGCCAGCAGCGAAGGCCTCTCTAGCTCCTACAAAGAGCAGTTCTTC.